A single sample gave rise to the 13 T cell receptor beta chains below, sequenced in a study of OX40 agonist ivuxolimab in advanced cancers. TCRdb's copy holds only in-frame clones and misses some; the assay was immunoSEQ multiplex PCR. The sample yields about 30,000 clones, around 74% seen once. This specimen was CD4+ or CD8+ T cells sorted from blood, taken in a trial of the OX40 agonist ivuxolimab. These receptors originate from an adult with an advanced solid tumor such as melanoma, head and neck, liver or kidney cancer.

The rearrangement links TRBV2 to TRBJ1-4, with D tentatively TRBD1 (5 bases). Trimming pared 0 bases from V and 1 base from J, leaving 9 bases between. CDR1 is SNHLY, CDR2 FYNNEI, per germline. The CDR3 runs 16 residues. CDR3 in amino acids: CASSEARGLTNEKLFF. CDR3 DNA sequence: TGTGCCAGCAGTGAAGCTCGGGGGTTAACTAATGAAAAACTGTTTTTT.

This chain uses TRBV6-6 with TRBJ1-2; 7 bases align to TRBD1. CDR3 length: 14 residues. Germline values: CDR1 MNHNY, CDR2 SVGAGI (reference sequence). V lost 7 bases to trimming and J lost 1 base; unmatched junction nucleotides: 6. CDR3 coding DNA: TGTGCCAGCACCAGACAGGGTGATAACTATGGCTACACCTTC. Its translation is CASTRQGDNYGYTF.

The rearrangement links TRBV10-3 to TRBJ1-1; a possible D gene is TRBD1 (5 bases). CDR3 size: 14 residues. The germline V and J ends were trimmed by 3 bases and 6 bases, with 14 bases remaining between them. The germline V gene has CDR1 ENHRY and CDR2 SYGVKD. CDR3 loop: CAISDTGVLAEAFF. CDR3 DNA: TGTGCCATCAGTGATACAGGAGTTCTGGCTGAAGCTTTCTTT.

The J gene is TRBJ1-6, the V gene TRBV7-9; D perhaps matches TRBD1 (5 bases). Germline V gene data show CDR1 as SEHNR and CDR2 as FQNEAQ (reference sequence). V lost 0 bases to trimming and J lost 8 bases, with 11 bases between them. This CDR3 has 15 residues. CDR3 in DNA: TGTGCCAGCAGCTTAGCAGGGGTTAGGGATTCACCCCTCCACTTT. This encodes CASSLAGVRDSPLHF.

The chain employs TRBV4-1 and TRBJ1-3; D is perhaps TRBD1 (5 bases). In germline, CDR1 is MGHRA, CDR2 YSYEKL. The V and J ends lost 4 bases and 5 bases respectively, with 12 bases between them. This CDR3 spans 14 amino acids. The CDR3 nucleotides are TGCGCCAGCAGCCCCGGGGCCGGTAGAAACACCATATATTTT. Protein sequence: CASSPGAGRNTIYF.

J is TRBJ1-3 and V is TRBV5-4, with D unclear. The CDR3 extends over 18 amino acids. In germline, CDR1 is SGHNT, CDR2 YYREEE (reference sequence). V was cut by 1 base and J by 4 bases, with 21 bases left in between. The CDR3 here is CASSLWSMSLPLGNTIYF. DNA for the CDR3: TGTGCCAGCAGCTTGTGGTCGATGTCTTTGCCCCTCGGAAACACCATATATTTT.

V usage is TRBV4-1 and J usage is TRBJ1-4, with 7 positions matching TRBD1. The CDR3 is made up of 14 amino acids. V trimming: 4 bases; J trimming: 4 bases; junction bases outside the gene matches: 3. Germline assignment: CDR1 MGHRA and CDR2 YSYEKL. Here the CDR3 reads CASSPRQGNEKLFF. CDR3 bases: TGCGCCAGCAGCCCGAGACAGGGTAATGAAAAACTGTTTTTT.

This clone showed up just a few times. The rearrangement links TRBV28 to TRBJ1-1; D remains ambiguous. This CDR3 is 15 amino acids long. Per the germline V gene, CDR1 is MDHEN and CDR2 is SYDVKM. The V and J ends lost 10 bases and 0 bases respectively, with 18 bases between them. CDR3 amino acids: CATVYSDLLNTEAFF. CDR3 nucleotide sequence: TGTGCCACCGTGTACTCCGACCTCTTGAACACTGAAGCTTTCTTT.

The CDR3 is CASSQRQGGAYTEAFF. The CDR3 DNA reads TGTGCCAGCAGCCAACGTCAGGGTGGCGCGTACACTGAAGCTTTCTTT. The V call is TRBV13, the J call TRBJ1-1, with a possible D match to TRBD1 (5 bases). CDR3 length: 16 amino acids. Per germline, CDR1 PRHDT and CDR2 FYEKMQ (reference sequence). The V gene lost 5 bases and the J gene lost 3 bases, with 19 bases spanning the gap.

This clone has only one observation. V gene TRBV5-1 combines with J gene TRBJ2-7; 13 positions agree with TRBD2. Unmatched junction bases numbered 4, after V lost 3 bases and J lost 1 base. From germline, CDR1 is SGHRS and CDR2 YFSETQ. The CDR3 contains 16 residues. As DNA, the CDR3 is TGCGCCAGCAGCTCCGGGACTAGCGGGACATCCTACGAGCAGTACTTC. Translation gives CASSSGTSGTSYEQYF.

This chain joins TRBV7-7 and TRBJ2-5, with D possibly being TRBD2 (5 bases). The CDR3 runs to 14 residues. Trimming stripped 2 bases from V and 7 bases from J, with 14 bases between. Per germline, CDR1 SSHAT and CDR2 FNYEAQ (reference sequence). The CDR3 here is CASSLSQFEGTQYF. Here the CDR3 DNA reads TGTGCCAGCAGCTTAAGCCAGTTTGAGGGGACCCAGTACTTC.

The gene calls are TRBV5-1 and TRBJ1-2; 7 bases fit TRBD1. The CDR3 loop spans 14 amino acids. V lost 4 bases to trimming and J lost 7 bases; unmatched junction nucleotides: 10. CDR1 and CDR2 (germline): SGHRS, YFSETQ. CDR3 DNA: TGCGCCAGCAGCCTGTCCGGGACAGCACGTGGCTACACCTTC. It encodes CASSLSGTARGYTF.

The chain is built from TRBV30 and TRBJ2-5; the match to TRBD2 covers 8 bases. Gene TRBJ2-7 matches the end of the DNA better, so the J call may be wrong. The CDR3 is 14 residues long. From germline, CDR1 is GTSNPN and CDR2 SVGIG (reference sequence). The CDR3 coding sequence is TGTGCCTGGAGTGCCCGGGGGGGCCGGCCCGAGCAGTACTTC. Residues: CAWSARGGRPEQYF.